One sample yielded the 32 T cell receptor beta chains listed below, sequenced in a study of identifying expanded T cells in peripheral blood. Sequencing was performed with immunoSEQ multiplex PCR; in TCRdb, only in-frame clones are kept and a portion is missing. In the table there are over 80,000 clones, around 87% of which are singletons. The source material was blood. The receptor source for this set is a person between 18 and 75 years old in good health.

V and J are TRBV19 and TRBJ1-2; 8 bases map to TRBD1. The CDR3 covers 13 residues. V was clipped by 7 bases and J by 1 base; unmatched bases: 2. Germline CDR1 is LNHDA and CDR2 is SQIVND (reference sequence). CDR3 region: CASTGQGNYGYTF. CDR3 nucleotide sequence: TGTGCCAGTACCGGACAGGGTAACTATGGCTACACCTTC.

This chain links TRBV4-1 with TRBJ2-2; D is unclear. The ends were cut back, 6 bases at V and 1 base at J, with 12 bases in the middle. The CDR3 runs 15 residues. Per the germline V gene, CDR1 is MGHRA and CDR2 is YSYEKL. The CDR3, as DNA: TGCGCCAGCAGAATCGCGCAGATGAACACCGGGGAGCTGTTTTTT. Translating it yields CASRIAQMNTGELFF.

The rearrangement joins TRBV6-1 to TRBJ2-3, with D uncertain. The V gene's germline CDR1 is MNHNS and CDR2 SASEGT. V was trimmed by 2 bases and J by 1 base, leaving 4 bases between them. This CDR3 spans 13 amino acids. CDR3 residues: CASSELGTDTQYF. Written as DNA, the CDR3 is TGTGCCAGCAGTGAACTTGGCACAGATACGCAGTATTTT.

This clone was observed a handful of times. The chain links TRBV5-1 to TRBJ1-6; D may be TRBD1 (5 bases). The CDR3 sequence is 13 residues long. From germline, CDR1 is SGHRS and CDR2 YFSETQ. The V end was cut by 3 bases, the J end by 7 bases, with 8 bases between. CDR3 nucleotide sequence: TGCGCCAGCAGCTCCGAGGGGAATTCACCCCTCCACTTT. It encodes CASSSEGNSPLHF. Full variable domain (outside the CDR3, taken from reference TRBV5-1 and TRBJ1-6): KAGVTQTPRYLIKTRGQQVTLSCSPISGHRSVSWYQQTPGQGLQFLFEYFSETQRNKGNFPGRFSGRQFSNSRSEMNVSTLELGDSALYLCASSSEGNSPLHFGNGTRLTVT.

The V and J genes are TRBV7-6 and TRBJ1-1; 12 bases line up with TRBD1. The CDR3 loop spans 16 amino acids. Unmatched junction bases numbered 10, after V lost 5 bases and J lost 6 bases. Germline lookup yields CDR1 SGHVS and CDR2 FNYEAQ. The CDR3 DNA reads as TGTGCCAGCAGCAAAGGGACAGGGGGCGTTGGGGCTGAAGCTTTCTTT. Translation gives CASSKGTGGVGAEAFF.

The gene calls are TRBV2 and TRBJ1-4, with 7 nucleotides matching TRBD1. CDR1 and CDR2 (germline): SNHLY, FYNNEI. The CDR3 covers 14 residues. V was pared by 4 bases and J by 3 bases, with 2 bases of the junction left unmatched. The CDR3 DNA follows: TGTGCCAGCAGTGCGACAGGGTCTAATGAAAAACTGTTTTTT. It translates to CASSATGSNEKLFF.

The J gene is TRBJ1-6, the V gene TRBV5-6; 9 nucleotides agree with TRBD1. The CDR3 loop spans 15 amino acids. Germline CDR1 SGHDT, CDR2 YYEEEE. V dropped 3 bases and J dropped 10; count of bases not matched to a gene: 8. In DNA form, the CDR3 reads TGTGCCAGCAGCTCGGGACAGGGCTTAGGATCACCCCTCCACTTT. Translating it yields CASSSGQGLGSPLHF.

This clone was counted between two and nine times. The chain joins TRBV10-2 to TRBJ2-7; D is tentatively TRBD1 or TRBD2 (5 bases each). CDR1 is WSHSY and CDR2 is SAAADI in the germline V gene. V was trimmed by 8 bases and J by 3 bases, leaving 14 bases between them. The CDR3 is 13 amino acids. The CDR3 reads CASASGTNYEQYF. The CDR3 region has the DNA TGCGCCAGCGCTTCCGGGACCAACTACGAGCAGTACTTC.

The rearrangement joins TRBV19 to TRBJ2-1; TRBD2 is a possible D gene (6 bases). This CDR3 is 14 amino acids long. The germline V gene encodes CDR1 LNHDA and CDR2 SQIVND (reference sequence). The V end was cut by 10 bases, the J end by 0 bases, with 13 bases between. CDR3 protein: CATSRGDSYNEQFF. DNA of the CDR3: TGTGCCACCTCCCGCGGGGACTCCTACAATGAGCAGTTCTTC.

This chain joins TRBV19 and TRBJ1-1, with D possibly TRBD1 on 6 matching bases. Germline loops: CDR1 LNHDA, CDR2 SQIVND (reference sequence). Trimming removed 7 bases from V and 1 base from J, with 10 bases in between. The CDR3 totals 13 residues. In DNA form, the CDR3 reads TGTGCCAGTAACAAACAGGGGAACACTGAAGCTTTCTTT. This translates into CASNKQGNTEAFF.

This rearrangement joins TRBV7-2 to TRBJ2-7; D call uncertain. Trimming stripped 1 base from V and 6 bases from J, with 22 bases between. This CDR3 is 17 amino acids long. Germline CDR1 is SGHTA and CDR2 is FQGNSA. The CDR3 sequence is CASSLGFLEAYPREQYF. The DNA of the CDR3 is TGTGCCAGCAGCTTAGGTTTTCTTGAGGCCTACCCGCGCGAGCAGTACTTC.

CDR3 region: CATSRVGQTNQPQHF. In DNA, the CDR3 is TGTGCCACCAGCAGAGTAGGCCAGACAAATCAGCCCCAGCATTTT. This rearrangement joins TRBV15 to TRBJ1-5, with D hard to call. Germline V CDR1 and CDR2: LNHNV, YYDKDF (reference sequence). Trimming cost V 1 base and J 4 bases, with 11 bases left between them. This CDR3 contains 15 residues. The full variable domain, in which reference TRBV15 and TRBJ1-5 provide the parts outside the CDR3, is DAMVIQNPRYQVTQFGKPVTLSCSQTLNHNVMYWYQQKSSQAPKLLFHYYDKDFNNEADTPDNFQSRRPNTSFCFLDIRSPGLGDTAMYLCATSRVGQTNQPQHFGDGTRLSIL.

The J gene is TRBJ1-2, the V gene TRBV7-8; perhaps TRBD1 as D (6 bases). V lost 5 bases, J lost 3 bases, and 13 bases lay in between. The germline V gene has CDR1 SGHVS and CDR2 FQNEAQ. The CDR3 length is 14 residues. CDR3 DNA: TGTGCCAGCAGCCTCACGACAGGATACTATGGCTACACCTTC. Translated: CASSLTTGYYGYTF.

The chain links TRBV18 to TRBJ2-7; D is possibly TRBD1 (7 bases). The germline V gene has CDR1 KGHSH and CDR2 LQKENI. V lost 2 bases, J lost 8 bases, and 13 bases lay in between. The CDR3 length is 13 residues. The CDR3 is CASSPGGTVKQYF. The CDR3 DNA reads TGTGCCAGCTCACCAGGCGGGACAGTCAAGCAGTACTTC.

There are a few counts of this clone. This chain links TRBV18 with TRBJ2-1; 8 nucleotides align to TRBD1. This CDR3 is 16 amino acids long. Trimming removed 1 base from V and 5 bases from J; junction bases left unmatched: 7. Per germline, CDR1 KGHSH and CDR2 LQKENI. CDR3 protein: CASSPLLGQGNNEQFF. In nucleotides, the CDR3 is TGTGCCAGCTCACCACTTCTAGGACAGGGTAACAATGAGCAGTTCTTC. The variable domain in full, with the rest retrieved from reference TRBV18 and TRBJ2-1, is NAGVMQNPRHLVRRRGQEARLRCSPMKGHSHVYWYRQLPEEGLKFMVYLQKENIIDESGMPKERFSAEFPKEGPSILRIQQVVRGDSAAYFCASSPLLGQGNNEQFFGPGTRLTVL.

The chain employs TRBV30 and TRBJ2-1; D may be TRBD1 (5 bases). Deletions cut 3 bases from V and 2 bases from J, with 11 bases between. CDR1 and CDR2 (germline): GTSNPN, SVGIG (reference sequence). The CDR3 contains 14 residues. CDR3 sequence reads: CAWRPQGAYNEQFF. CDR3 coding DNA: TGTGCCTGGAGGCCCCAAGGGGCCTACAATGAGCAGTTCTTC.

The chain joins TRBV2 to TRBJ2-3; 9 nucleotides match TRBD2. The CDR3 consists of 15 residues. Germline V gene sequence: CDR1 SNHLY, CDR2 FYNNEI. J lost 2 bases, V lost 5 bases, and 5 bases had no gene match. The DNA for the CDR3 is TGTGCCAGCAGTCAGACTAGCGGCTACACAGATACGCAGTATTTT. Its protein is CASSQTSGYTDTQYF. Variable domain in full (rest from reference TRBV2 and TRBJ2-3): EPEVTQTPSHQVTQMGQEVILRCVPISNHLYFYWYRQILGQKVEFLVSFYNNEISEKSEIFDDQFSVERPDGSNFTLKIRSTKLEDSAMYFCASSQTSGYTDTQYFGPGTRLTVL.

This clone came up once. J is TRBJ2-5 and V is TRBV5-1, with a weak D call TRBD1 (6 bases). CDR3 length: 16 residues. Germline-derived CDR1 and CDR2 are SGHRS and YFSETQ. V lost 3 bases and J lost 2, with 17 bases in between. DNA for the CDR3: TGCGCCAGCAGCTCCAGATCCGGGACACTACAAGAGACCCAGTACTTC. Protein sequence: CASSSRSGTLQETQYF. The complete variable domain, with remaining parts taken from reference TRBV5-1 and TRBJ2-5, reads KAGVTQTPRYLIKTRGQQVTLSCSPISGHRSVSWYQQTPGQGLQFLFEYFSETQRNKGNFPGRFSGRQFSNSRSEMNVSTLELGDSALYLCASSSRSGTLQETQYFGPGTRLLVL.

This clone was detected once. The CDR3 spells CASSLGENTEAFF. The CDR3 nucleotides read TGTGCCAGCAGCTTAGGAGAAAACACTGAAGCTTTCTTT. The chain joins TRBV11-3 to TRBJ1-1; D is ambiguous. The germline CDR1 and CDR2 sequences are SGHNT and YENEEA. Trimming removed 1 base at V and 2 bases at J, with 5 bases between. The CDR3 runs to 13 residues.

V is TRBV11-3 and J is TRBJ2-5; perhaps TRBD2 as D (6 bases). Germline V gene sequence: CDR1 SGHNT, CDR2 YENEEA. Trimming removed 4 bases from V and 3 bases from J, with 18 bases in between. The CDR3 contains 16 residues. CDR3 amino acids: CASSSRGWGGEETQYF. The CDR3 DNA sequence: TGTGCCAGCAGCTCCCGTGGCTGGGGAGGAGAAGAGACCCAGTACTTC.

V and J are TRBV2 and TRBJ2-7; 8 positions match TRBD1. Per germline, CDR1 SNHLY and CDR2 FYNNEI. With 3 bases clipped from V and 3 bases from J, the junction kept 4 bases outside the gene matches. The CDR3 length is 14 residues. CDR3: CASSEGQADYEQYF. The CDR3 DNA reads TGTGCCAGCAGTGAGGGACAGGCGGACTACGAGCAGTACTTC.

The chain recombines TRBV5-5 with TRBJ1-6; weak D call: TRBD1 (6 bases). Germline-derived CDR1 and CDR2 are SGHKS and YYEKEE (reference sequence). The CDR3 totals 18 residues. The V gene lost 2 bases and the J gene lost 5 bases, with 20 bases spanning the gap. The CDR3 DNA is TGTGCCAGCAGCTTCTTAGGATCCAGGGGTTTTAATAATTCACCCCTCCACTTT. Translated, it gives CASSFLGSRGFNNSPLHF.

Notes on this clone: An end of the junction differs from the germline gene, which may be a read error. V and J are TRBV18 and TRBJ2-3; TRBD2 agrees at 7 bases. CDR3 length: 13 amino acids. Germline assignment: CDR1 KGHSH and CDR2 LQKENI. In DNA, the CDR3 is TGTGCCAGCTCAACGTCGGCGGGGGAAAAGGTGGATTTT. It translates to CASSTSAGEKVDF.

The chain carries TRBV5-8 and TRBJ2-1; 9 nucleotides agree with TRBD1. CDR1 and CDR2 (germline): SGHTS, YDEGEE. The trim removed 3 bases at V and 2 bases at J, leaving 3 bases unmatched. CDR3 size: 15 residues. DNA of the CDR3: TGTGCCAGCAGCTCAAACAGGGGGCCCTACAATGAGCAGTTCTTC. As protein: CASSSNRGPYNEQFF. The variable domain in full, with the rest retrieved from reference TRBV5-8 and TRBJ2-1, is EAGVTQSPTHLIKTRGQQATLRCSPISGHTSVYWYQQALGLGLQFLLWYDEGEERNRGNFPPRFSGRQFPNYSSELNVNALELEDSALYLCASSSNRGPYNEQFFGPGTRLTVL.

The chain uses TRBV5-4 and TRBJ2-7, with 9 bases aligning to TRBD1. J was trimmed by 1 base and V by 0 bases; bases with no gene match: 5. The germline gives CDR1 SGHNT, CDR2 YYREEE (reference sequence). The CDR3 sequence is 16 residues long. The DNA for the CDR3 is TGTGCCAGCAGCTTGGATCCCGGGACAGGGTCCTACGAGCAGTACTTC. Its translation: CASSLDPGTGSYEQYF.

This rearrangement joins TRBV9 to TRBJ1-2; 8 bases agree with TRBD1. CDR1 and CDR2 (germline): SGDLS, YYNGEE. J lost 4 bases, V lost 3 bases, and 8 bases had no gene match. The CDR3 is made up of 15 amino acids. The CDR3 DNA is TGTGCCAGCAGCGGAGCCGGGACAGGCCCCTATGGCTACACCTTC. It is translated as CASSGAGTGPYGYTF.

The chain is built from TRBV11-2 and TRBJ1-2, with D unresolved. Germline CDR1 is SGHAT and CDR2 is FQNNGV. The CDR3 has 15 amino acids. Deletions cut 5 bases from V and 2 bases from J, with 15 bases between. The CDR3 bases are TGTGCCAGCAGCAACCTCCCCAGGAAGAACTATGGCTACACCTTC. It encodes CASSNLPRKNYGYTF.

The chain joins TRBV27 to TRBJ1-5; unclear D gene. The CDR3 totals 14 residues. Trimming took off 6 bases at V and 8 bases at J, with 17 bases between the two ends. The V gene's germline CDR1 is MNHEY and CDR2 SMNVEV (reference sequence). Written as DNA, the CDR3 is TGTGCCAGCAGGAGATCGGCGGGCGGAGAGCCCCAGCATTTT. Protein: CASRRSAGGEPQHF.

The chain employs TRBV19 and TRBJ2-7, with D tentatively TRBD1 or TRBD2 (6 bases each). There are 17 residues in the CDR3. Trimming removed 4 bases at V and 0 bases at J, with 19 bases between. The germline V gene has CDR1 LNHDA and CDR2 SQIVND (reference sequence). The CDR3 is CASSRTLGGEVSYEQYF. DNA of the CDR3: TGTGCCAGTAGTAGAACCCTCGGGGGCGAAGTCTCCTACGAGCAGTACTTC.

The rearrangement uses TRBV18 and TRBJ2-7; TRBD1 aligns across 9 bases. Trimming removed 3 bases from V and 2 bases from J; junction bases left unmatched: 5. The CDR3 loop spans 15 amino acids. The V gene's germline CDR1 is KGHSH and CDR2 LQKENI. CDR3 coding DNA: TGTGCCAGCTCACCCAACAGGGGGCCCACCTACGAGCAGTACTTC. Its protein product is CASSPNRGPTYEQYF.

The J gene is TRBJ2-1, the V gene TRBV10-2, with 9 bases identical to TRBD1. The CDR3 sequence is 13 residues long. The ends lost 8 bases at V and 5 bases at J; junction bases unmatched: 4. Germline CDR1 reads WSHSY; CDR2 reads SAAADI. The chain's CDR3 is CASLGQGDNEQFF. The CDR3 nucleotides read TGCGCCAGCCTGGGACAGGGAGACAATGAGCAGTTCTTC.

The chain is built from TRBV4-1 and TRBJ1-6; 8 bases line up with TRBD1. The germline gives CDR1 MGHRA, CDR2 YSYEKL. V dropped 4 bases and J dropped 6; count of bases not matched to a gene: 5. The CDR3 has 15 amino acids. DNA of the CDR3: TGCGCCAGCAGCCCGGCCGGACAGGGTAATTCACCCCTCCACTTT. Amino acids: CASSPAGQGNSPLHF.